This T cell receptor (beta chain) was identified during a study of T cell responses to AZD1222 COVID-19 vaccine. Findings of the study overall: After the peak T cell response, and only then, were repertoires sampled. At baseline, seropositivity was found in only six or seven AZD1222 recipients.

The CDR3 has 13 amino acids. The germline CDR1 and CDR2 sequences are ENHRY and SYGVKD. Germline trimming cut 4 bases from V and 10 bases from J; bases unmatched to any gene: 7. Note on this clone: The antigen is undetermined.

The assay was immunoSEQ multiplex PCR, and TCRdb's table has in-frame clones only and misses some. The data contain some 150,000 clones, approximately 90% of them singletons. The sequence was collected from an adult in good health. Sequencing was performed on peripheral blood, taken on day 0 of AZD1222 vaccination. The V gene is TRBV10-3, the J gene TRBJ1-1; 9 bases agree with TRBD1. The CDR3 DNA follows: TGTGCCATCAGTGGGGGGGACAGGGAACGAGCTTTCTTT. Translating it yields CAISGGDRERAFF.